This T cell receptor beta chain was sequenced for a study of cytomegalovirus exposure and HLA in healthy donors. Study details: Prior work identified around 110 million unique TCR beta sequences in about 179 million T cells.

This clone appeared once. Its antigen is currently unknown. Study results and limitations: Later analysis associated a missense DCLRE1C variant with TCR beta V- and J-gene trimming.

The PCR made use of 60 Vbeta and 13 Jbeta primers. Only in-frame clones appear in the TCRdb table, and some are missing; sequencing was by immunoSEQ multiplex PCR. The table shows over 100,000 clones, with around three quarters occurring only once. The sequence derives from a woman in her 30s in good health and CMV-seronegative. Sequenced input: PBMCs.

This chain's CDR3 is CATGGEGAGGYTF. The CDR3 DNA sequence: TGTGCCACGGGGGGAGAGGGTGCCGGTGGCTACACCTTC. The chain joins TRBV7-9 to TRBJ1-2; D may be TRBD1 (5 bases). Trimming left V 10 bases short and J 7 bases short, with 19 bases between. This CDR3 has 13 residues. Germline loops: CDR1 SEHNR, CDR2 FQNEAQ (reference sequence). The full variable domain, completed using reference TRBV7-9 and TRBJ1-2, is DTGVSQNPRHKITKRGQNVTFRCDPISEHNRLYWYRQTLGQGPEFLTYFQNEAQLEKSRLLSDRFSAERPKGSFSTLEIQRTEQGDSAMYLCATGGEGAGGYTFGSGTRLTVV.